The subject of this entry is one TCR beta chain. These data originate in a study of blood T cell repertoires in COVID-19. For the study at large: The United States, Italy and Spain were the sources of the acute and convalescent COVID-19 samples. T cells, B-cell-depleted T cells, or PBMCs supplied cDNA or gDNA.

Per the original data handling: Researchers report that nucleated cell counts were estimated from reference gene primer amplification. Only in-frame clones appear in the TCRdb table, and some are missing; sequencing was by immunoSEQ multiplex PCR. Clonal size and the V and J genes are those of that table, whereas D and trimming came from the DNA. This table has over 100,000 clones, about 84% appearing once. CDR3 size: 13 residues. Germline V gene sequence: CDR1 LNHNV, CDR2 YYDKDF (reference sequence). V lost 0 bases to trimming and J lost 7 bases, with 9 bases between them. The receptor was isolated from a woman in her fifties or sixties with acute or convalescent COVID-19. The gene calls are TRBV15 and TRBJ1-2, with a weak D call TRBD1 (5 bases). The sample was peripheral blood. The CDR3 reads CATSRDLGGGYTF. The CDR3 nucleotides are TGTGCCACCAGCAGAGATTTGGGGGGTGGCTACACCTTC.